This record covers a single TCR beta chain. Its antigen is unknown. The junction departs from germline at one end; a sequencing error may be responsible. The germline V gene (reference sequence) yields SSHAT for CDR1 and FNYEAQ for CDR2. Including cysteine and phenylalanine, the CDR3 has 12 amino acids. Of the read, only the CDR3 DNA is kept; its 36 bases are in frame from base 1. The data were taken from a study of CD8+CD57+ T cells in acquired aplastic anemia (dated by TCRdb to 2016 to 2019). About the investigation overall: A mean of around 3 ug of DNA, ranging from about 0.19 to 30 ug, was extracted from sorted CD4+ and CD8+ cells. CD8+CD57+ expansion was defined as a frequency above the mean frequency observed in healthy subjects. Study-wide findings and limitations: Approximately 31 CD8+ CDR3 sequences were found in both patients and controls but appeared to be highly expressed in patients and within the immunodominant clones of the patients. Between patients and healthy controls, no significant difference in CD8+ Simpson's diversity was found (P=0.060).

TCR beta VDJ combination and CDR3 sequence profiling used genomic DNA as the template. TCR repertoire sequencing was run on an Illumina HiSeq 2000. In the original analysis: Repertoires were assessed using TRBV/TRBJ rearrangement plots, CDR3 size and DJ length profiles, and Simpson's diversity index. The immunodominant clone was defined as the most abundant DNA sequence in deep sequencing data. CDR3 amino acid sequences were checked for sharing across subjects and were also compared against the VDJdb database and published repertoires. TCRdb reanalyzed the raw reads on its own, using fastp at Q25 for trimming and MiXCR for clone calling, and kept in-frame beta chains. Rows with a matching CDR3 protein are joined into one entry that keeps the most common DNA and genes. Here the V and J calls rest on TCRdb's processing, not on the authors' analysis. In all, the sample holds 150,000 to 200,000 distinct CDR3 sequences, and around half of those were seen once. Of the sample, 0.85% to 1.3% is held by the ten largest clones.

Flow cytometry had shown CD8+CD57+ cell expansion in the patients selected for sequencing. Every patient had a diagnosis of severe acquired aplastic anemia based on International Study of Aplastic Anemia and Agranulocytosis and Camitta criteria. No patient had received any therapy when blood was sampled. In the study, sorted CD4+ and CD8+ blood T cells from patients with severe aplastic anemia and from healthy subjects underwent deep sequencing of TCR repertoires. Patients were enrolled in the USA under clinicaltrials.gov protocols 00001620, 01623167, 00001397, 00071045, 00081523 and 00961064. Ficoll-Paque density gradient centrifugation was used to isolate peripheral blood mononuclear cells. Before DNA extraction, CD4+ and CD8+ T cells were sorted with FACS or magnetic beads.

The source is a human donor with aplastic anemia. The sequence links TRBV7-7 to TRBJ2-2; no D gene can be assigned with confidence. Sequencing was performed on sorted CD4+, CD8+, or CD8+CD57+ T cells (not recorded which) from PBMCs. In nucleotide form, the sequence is TGTGCTAGCAGCTACGACAACGGGGAGCTGTTTTTT. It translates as CASSYDNGELFF.